These T cell receptor beta chains were read from a single sample in a study of T cell repertoires in cytomegalovirus infection. TCRdb passed the reads through MiXCR, listing each CDR3 protein once. The sample lists about 360,000 distinct CDR3 sequences; 15% to 20% were seen once. The sample taken for sequencing was PBMCs. The receptors here all came from a human donor in good health (CMV status not recorded). Some clones in this sample may be carry-over from other donors' samples. CDR3s include the opening cysteine and the closing phenylalanine or tryptophan. The order of the fields is J gene, D gene, CDR3 length, V gene, clone size, CDR3 protein, CDR3 DNA. The D gene is left open where the match is weak. Some rows have no size entry. The others give once, few or many, or a class for an expanded clone.

j_call: TRBJ2-5; d_call: TRBD2; cdr3_length: 13; v_call: TRBV29-1; clone_size: few; cdr3_aa: CSASRGVQETQYF; cdr3_nt: TGCAGCGCTTCGCGGGGGGTACAGGAGACCCAGTACTTC
j_call: TRBJ2-3; d_call: TRBD2; cdr3_length: 20; v_call: TRBV5-5; clone_size: few; cdr3_aa: CASSLGGTSGNVKKTDTQYF; cdr3_nt: TGTGCCAGCAGCTTGGGGGGGACTAGCGGGAATGTGAAGAAAACAGATACGCAGTATTTT
j_call: TRBJ1-1; d_call: -; cdr3_length: 14; v_call: TRBV2; clone_size: -; cdr3_aa: CASSIPTRNTEAFF; cdr3_nt: TGTGCCAGCAGTATCCCGACACGGAACACTGAAGCTTTCTTT
j_call: TRBJ2-6; d_call: TRBD2; cdr3_length: 19; v_call: TRBV7-2; clone_size: many; cdr3_aa: CASSPSARGGLSGANVLTF; cdr3_nt: TGTGCCAGCAGCCCCTCGGCGCGGGGGGGCCTCTCTGGGGCCAACGTCCTGACTTTC
j_call: TRBJ2-7; d_call: -; cdr3_length: 16; v_call: TRBV4-2; clone_size: few; cdr3_aa: CASSQEWQTDTYEQYF; cdr3_nt: TGTGCCAGCAGCCAAGAGTGGCAAACGGATACCTACGAGCAGTACTTC
j_call: TRBJ1-1; d_call: -; cdr3_length: 14; v_call: TRBV4-3; clone_size: few; cdr3_aa: CASSQDKGSTEAFF; cdr3_nt: TGCGCCAGCAGCCAAGATAAGGGGAGCACTGAAGCTTTCTTT
j_call: TRBJ2-5; d_call: -; cdr3_length: 13; v_call: TRBV18; clone_size: few; cdr3_aa: CASSPPATETQYF; cdr3_nt: TGTGCCAGCTCACCACCGGCAACCGAGACCCAGTACTTC
j_call: TRBJ2-7; d_call: -; cdr3_length: 13; v_call: TRBV7-9; clone_size: few; cdr3_aa: CASSLGTPDEQYF; cdr3_nt: TGTGCCAGCAGCCTAGGGACCCCGGACGAGCAGTACTTC
j_call: TRBJ1-2; d_call: -; cdr3_length: 18; v_call: TRBV5-1; clone_size: many; cdr3_aa: CASSLGLGETGGNYGYTF; cdr3_nt: TGCGCCAGCAGCTTGGGACTTGGGGAGACAGGAGGAAACTATGGCTACACCTTC
j_call: TRBJ2-1; d_call: -; cdr3_length: 11; v_call: TRBV2; clone_size: many; cdr3_aa: CASSEYNEQFF; cdr3_nt: TGTGCCAGCAGCGAATACAATGAGCAGTTCTTC
j_call: TRBJ2-4; d_call: TRBD2; cdr3_length: 13; v_call: TRBV12-3/TRBV12-4; clone_size: few; cdr3_aa: CASSLGRVNIQYF; cdr3_nt: TGTGCCAGCAGCCTGGGGAGGGTAAACATTCAGTACTTC
j_call: TRBJ2-7; d_call: -; cdr3_length: 13; v_call: TRBV19; clone_size: -; cdr3_aa: CASSWGLTYEQYF; cdr3_nt: TGTGCCAGTAGTTGGGGGTTAACCTACGAGCAGTACTTC
j_call: TRBJ2-5; d_call: -; cdr3_length: 13; v_call: TRBV10-3; clone_size: many; cdr3_aa: CAIRTGEQETQYF; cdr3_nt: TGTGCCATCAGGACCGGGGAGCAAGAGACCCAGTACTTC
j_call: TRBJ2-1; d_call: TRBD2; cdr3_length: 14; v_call: TRBV20-1; clone_size: -; cdr3_aa: CSASTAGDYNGQFF; cdr3_nt: TGCAGTGCTAGCACAGCGGGAGACTACAATGGGCAGTTCTTC
j_call: TRBJ2-2; d_call: TRBD2; cdr3_length: 15; v_call: TRBV12-3/TRBV12-4; clone_size: few; cdr3_aa: CASSELAPNTGELFF; cdr3_nt: TGTGCCAGCAGTGAACTAGCGCCGAACACCGGGGAGCTGTTTTTT
j_call: TRBJ2-5; d_call: -; cdr3_length: 16; v_call: TRBV7-8; clone_size: -; cdr3_aa: CASSLVPTGPQETQYF; cdr3_nt: TGTGCCAGCAGCTTAGTCCCGACAGGCCCCCAAGAGACCCAGTACTTC
j_call: TRBJ2-3; d_call: -; cdr3_length: 17; v_call: TRBV28; clone_size: few; cdr3_aa: CASSYVAVAGATDTQYF; cdr3_nt: TGTGCCAGCAGCTACGTGGCCGTGGCGGGGGCCACAGATACGCAGTATTTT
j_call: TRBJ2-1; d_call: -; cdr3_length: 13; v_call: TRBV6-1; clone_size: many; cdr3_aa: CASITPELGEQFF; cdr3_nt: TGTGCCAGCATTACCCCTGAACTAGGCGAGCAGTTCTTC
j_call: TRBJ2-7; d_call: -; cdr3_length: 13; v_call: TRBV7-8; clone_size: many; cdr3_aa: CASSLVSSDEQYF; cdr3_nt: TGTGCCAGCAGCTTAGTCAGTAGTGACGAGCAGTACTTC
j_call: TRBJ1-2; d_call: -; cdr3_length: 13; v_call: TRBV27; clone_size: many; cdr3_aa: CASAPQVGYGYTF; cdr3_nt: TGTGCCAGCGCCCCCCAGGTCGGCTATGGCTACACCTTC
j_call: TRBJ2-1; d_call: TRBD1; cdr3_length: 16; v_call: TRBV6-2/TRBV6-3; clone_size: -; cdr3_aa: CASSSFRTGEENEQFF; cdr3_nt: TGTGCCAGCAGTTCCTTCCGGACAGGGGAGGAGAATGAGCAGTTCTTC
j_call: TRBJ1-1; d_call: -; cdr3_length: 10; v_call: TRBV29-1; clone_size: -; cdr3_aa: CSVDDSRAFF; cdr3_nt: TGCAGCGTAGACGACTCGCGGGCTTTCTTT
j_call: TRBJ2-6; d_call: TRBD2; cdr3_length: 16; v_call: TRBV6-6; clone_size: -; cdr3_aa: CASRQIGGFGANVLTF; cdr3_nt: TGTGCCAGCAGGCAAATCGGGGGGTTTGGGGCCAACGTCCTGACTTTC
j_call: TRBJ2-1; d_call: -; cdr3_length: 15; v_call: TRBV29-1; clone_size: -; cdr3_aa: CSVEFAASAYNEQFF; cdr3_nt: TGCAGCGTTGAATTCGCGGCTAGCGCTTACAATGAGCAGTTCTTC
j_call: TRBJ1-5; d_call: -; cdr3_length: 16; v_call: TRBV20-1; clone_size: few; cdr3_aa: CSASSPSLYSNQPQHF; cdr3_nt: TGCAGTGCTAGTAGTCCGTCCCTTTATAGCAATCAGCCCCAGCATTTT
j_call: TRBJ1-1; d_call: TRBD1; cdr3_length: 16; v_call: TRBV6-5; clone_size: -; cdr3_aa: CASTHGTGGYYTEAFF; cdr3_nt: TGTGCCAGCACCCACGGGACAGGGGGTTATTACACTGAAGCTTTCTTT
j_call: TRBJ2-5; d_call: -; cdr3_length: 15; v_call: TRBV7-2; clone_size: -; cdr3_aa: CASSLGGRAMETQYF; cdr3_nt: TGTGCCAGCAGCTTAGGAGGCAGGGCCATGGAGACCCAGTACTTC
j_call: TRBJ1-1; d_call: -; cdr3_length: 14; v_call: TRBV6-6; clone_size: -; cdr3_aa: CASTPTQGNTEAFF; cdr3_nt: TGTGCCAGCACCCCCACGCAGGGGAACACTGAAGCTTTCTTT
j_call: TRBJ2-7; d_call: TRBD1; cdr3_length: 16; v_call: TRBV12-3/TRBV12-4; clone_size: many; cdr3_aa: CASSRLQGSRTYEQYF; cdr3_nt: TGTGCCAGCAGTCGTCTACAGGGGTCCAGAACCTACGAGCAGTACTTC
j_call: TRBJ2-5; d_call: TRBD2; cdr3_length: 16; v_call: TRBV20-1; clone_size: -; cdr3_aa: CSAEGPSGGVQETQYF; cdr3_nt: TGCAGTGCGGAAGGGCCTAGCGGGGGGGTCCAGGAGACCCAGTACTTC
j_call: TRBJ1-5; d_call: -; cdr3_length: 12; v_call: TRBV12-3/TRBV12-4; clone_size: many; cdr3_aa: CASRIGGQPQHF; cdr3_nt: TGTGCCAGCCGAATAGGGGGTCAGCCCCAGCATTTT
j_call: TRBJ1-1; d_call: -; cdr3_length: 15; v_call: TRBV4-1; clone_size: few; cdr3_aa: CASSQEGMVVTEAFF; cdr3_nt: TGCGCCAGCAGCCAAGAGGGCATGGTCGTCACTGAAGCTTTCTTT
j_call: TRBJ1-6; d_call: -; cdr3_length: 15; v_call: TRBV7-8; clone_size: many; cdr3_aa: CASTPLQGTGSPLHF; cdr3_nt: TGTGCCAGCACCCCATTACAGGGTACAGGTTCACCCCTCCACTTT
j_call: TRBJ2-3; d_call: -; cdr3_length: 14; v_call: TRBV11-1; clone_size: many; cdr3_aa: CASSSWEDTDTQYF; cdr3_nt: TGTGCCAGCAGCTCGTGGGAGGACACAGATACGCAGTATTTT
j_call: TRBJ2-2; d_call: TRBD1; cdr3_length: 14; v_call: TRBV10-3; clone_size: -; cdr3_aa: CAISQDRDAGELFF; cdr3_nt: TGTGCCATCAGTCAGGACAGGGACGCCGGGGAGCTGTTTTTT
j_call: TRBJ2-1; d_call: TRBD2; cdr3_length: 16; v_call: TRBV20-1; clone_size: -; cdr3_aa: CSAPPLSSGSYNEQFF; cdr3_nt: TGCAGTGCTCCGCCTCTTTCTAGCGGCTCCTACAATGAGCAGTTCTTC
j_call: TRBJ2-5; d_call: -; cdr3_length: 15; v_call: TRBV5-4; clone_size: -; cdr3_aa: CASSLGLSGQETQYF; cdr3_nt: TGTGCCAGCAGCTTGGGCCTCTCGGGGCAAGAGACCCAGTACTTC
j_call: TRBJ2-3; d_call: -; cdr3_length: 13; v_call: TRBV12-3/TRBV12-4; clone_size: many; cdr3_aa: CASSWGHTDTQYF; cdr3_nt: TGTGCCAGCAGTTGGGGTCACACAGATACGCAGTATTTT
j_call: TRBJ1-1; d_call: -; cdr3_length: 14; v_call: TRBV5-6; clone_size: few; cdr3_aa: CASSLAGQAWEAFF; cdr3_nt: TGTGCCAGCAGCTTGGCCGGGCAGGCCTGGGAGGCTTTCTTT
j_call: TRBJ1-2; d_call: -; cdr3_length: 16; v_call: TRBV7-8; clone_size: many; cdr3_aa: CASSLAKPQVNYGYTF; cdr3_nt: TGTGCCAGCAGCTTAGCCAAGCCACAGGTTAACTATGGCTACACCTTC
j_call: TRBJ2-5; d_call: TRBD2; cdr3_length: 16; v_call: TRBV5-4; clone_size: few; cdr3_aa: CASSLTSGRAWETQYF; cdr3_nt: TGTGCCAGCAGCTTGACTAGCGGGAGGGCTTGGGAGACCCAGTACTTC
j_call: TRBJ1-4; d_call: TRBD1; cdr3_length: 14; v_call: TRBV7-9; clone_size: -; cdr3_aa: CASSFWDRDEKLFF; cdr3_nt: TGTGCCAGCAGCTTTTGGGACAGGGACGAAAAACTGTTTTTT
j_call: TRBJ2-1; d_call: TRBD2; cdr3_length: 13; v_call: TRBV6-2/TRBV6-3; clone_size: few; cdr3_aa: CASMAGVGNEQFF; cdr3_nt: TGTGCCAGCATGGCGGGGGTAGGAAATGAGCAGTTCTTC
j_call: TRBJ2-2; d_call: TRBD2; cdr3_length: 17; v_call: TRBV6-4; clone_size: few; cdr3_aa: CASSLSAGTSGVGELFF; cdr3_nt: TGTGCCAGCAGTTTAAGCGCCGGGACTAGCGGTGTCGGGGAGCTGTTTTTT
j_call: TRBJ1-5; d_call: TRBD1; cdr3_length: 15; v_call: TRBV23-1; clone_size: -; cdr3_aa: CAGDSESYSNQPQHF; cdr3_nt: TGCGCCGGGGACAGCGAATCCTATAGCAATCAGCCCCAGCATTTT
j_call: TRBJ1-5; d_call: -; cdr3_length: 15; v_call: TRBV7-8; clone_size: -; cdr3_aa: CASSLARTFNQPQHF; cdr3_nt: TGTGCCAGCAGCTTAGCGCGGACATTCAATCAGCCCCAGCATTTT
j_call: TRBJ2-5; d_call: TRBD2; cdr3_length: 14; v_call: TRBV7-2; clone_size: many; cdr3_aa: CASSFQRGVETQYF; cdr3_nt: TGTGCCAGCAGCTTCCAGCGGGGAGTGGAGACCCAGTACTTC
j_call: TRBJ2-2; d_call: TRBD2; cdr3_length: 16; v_call: TRBV7-8; clone_size: many; cdr3_aa: CASSRRTSGGTGELFF; cdr3_nt: TGTGCCAGCAGCCGTAGGACTAGCGGTGGGACCGGGGAGCTGTTTTTT
j_call: TRBJ2-2; d_call: TRBD2; cdr3_length: 16; v_call: TRBV11-2; clone_size: -; cdr3_aa: CASSLAGGVNTGELFF; cdr3_nt: TGTGCCAGCAGCTTAGCGGGGGGGGTGAACACCGGGGAGCTGTTTTTT
j_call: TRBJ1-1; d_call: -; cdr3_length: 13; v_call: TRBV12-3/TRBV12-4; clone_size: many; cdr3_aa: CASSRDLGDEAFF; cdr3_nt: TGTGCCAGCAGTCGGGACCTAGGGGATGAAGCTTTCTTT
j_call: TRBJ1-5; d_call: -; cdr3_length: 15; v_call: TRBV20-1; clone_size: -; cdr3_aa: CSARSRVLSNQPQHF; cdr3_nt: TGCAGTGCTAGATCCCGGGTTTTAAGCAATCAGCCCCAGCATTTT